This T cell receptor (beta chain) was sequenced during a study of identical twins. V lost 6 bases and J 4 bases, leaving 13 bases between the germline ends. Germline CDR1 SEHNR, CDR2 FQNEAQ (reference sequence). This CDR3 contains 13 residues. This clonotype was counted only a few times. With no exceptions, donors were healthy Caucasians. One entry per CDR3 protein, called by TCRdb with MiXCR from the 5' RACE reads. The data contain 210,000 or so distinct CDR3 sequences, 15% to 20% of them seen just once; the ten biggest clones take up over 35%. These same records also appear under a second study, on T cells expressing NK-cell markers. This second study says: Of eight sequenced donors, seven were HCMV-seropositive and one HCMV-seronegative.

The receptor comes from a woman aged 18-35 years in good health. This chain uses TRBV7-9 with TRBJ2-7; D may be TRBD1 (5 bases). The sequenced sample was CD8+ T cells sorted from blood. The CDR3 loop reads CASSWGRAYEQYF. CDR3 sequence (DNA): TGTGCCAGCAGTTGGGGCAGGGCTTACGAGCAGTACTTC.